A selection of T cell receptor beta chains follows, all from one sample in a study of cytomegalovirus exposure and HLA in healthy donors. Assay used: immunoSEQ multiplex PCR; TCRdb lists only in-frame clones, some missing. In the table there are some 130,000 clones, approximately 84% of which are singletons. The sequencing sample was made of PBMCs. The receptors stem from a woman in her thirties or forties in good health and CMV-seronegative. CDR3s include the opening cysteine and the closing phenylalanine or tryptophan. The D gene is left open where the match is weak. Where a row states a size, it is once, few, many or the class of an expanded clone; other rows omit it.

abundance: .
v_gene: TRBV7-8
j_gene: TRBJ2-7
d_gene: TRBD1
CDR3aa: CASSLPDRGPYEQYF
CDR3nt: TGTGCCAGCAGCTTACCGGACAGGGGACCCTACGAGCAGTACTTC

abundance: .
v_gene: TRBV21-1
j_gene: TRBJ2-5
d_gene: .
CDR3aa: CASSKKYRGETQYF
CDR3nt: TGTGCCAGCAGCAAAAAGTACAGGGGGGAGACCCAGTACTTC

abundance: .
v_gene: TRBV5-4
j_gene: TRBJ1-2
d_gene: .
CDR3aa: CASSLGWVLGGYTF
CDR3nt: TGTGCCAGCAGCCTAGGTTGGGTATTAGGCGGCTACACCTTC

abundance: .
v_gene: TRBV2
j_gene: TRBJ2-1
d_gene: TRBD1
CDR3aa: CASGTGGSYNEQFF
CDR3nt: TGTGCCAGCGGAACAGGGGGCTCCTACAATGAGCAGTTCTTC

abundance: .
v_gene: TRBV6-5
j_gene: TRBJ1-1
d_gene: TRBD1
CDR3aa: CALSGTGSTEAFF
CDR3nt: TGTGCCTTGTCCGGGACAGGGAGCACTGAAGCTTTCTTT

abundance: once
v_gene: TRBV28
j_gene: TRBJ1-1
d_gene: TRBD1
CDR3aa: CASSQTGGGEAFF
CDR3nt: TGTGCCAGCAGCCAAACAGGGGGCGGTGAAGCTTTCTTT

abundance: once
v_gene: TRBV15
j_gene: TRBJ1-5
d_gene: .
CDR3aa: CATSTDRGNQPQHF
CDR3nt: TGTGCCACCAGCACCGACAGAGGCAATCAGCCCCAGCATTTT

abundance: .
v_gene: TRBV4-1
j_gene: TRBJ2-5
d_gene: .
CDR3aa: CASSQDWQGNRETQYF
CDR3nt: TGCGCCAGCAGCCAAGATTGGCAGGGGAACAGAGAGACCCAGTACTTC

abundance: once
v_gene: TRBV15
j_gene: TRBJ1-1
d_gene: TRBD1
CDR3aa: CATSGDRGYTEAFF
CDR3nt: TGTGCCACCAGCGGAGACAGGGGGTACACTGAAGCTTTCTTT

abundance: .
v_gene: TRBV27
j_gene: TRBJ2-7
d_gene: TRBD2
CDR3aa: CASSLTAGTSGRSQYF
CDR3nt: TGTGCCAGCAGTCTCACCGCCGGGACTAGCGGGAGGTCGCAGTACTTC

abundance: few
v_gene: TRBV30
j_gene: TRBJ2-3
d_gene: .
CDR3aa: CAWSGSGHTQYF
CDR3nt: TGTGCCTGGAGTGGGAGCGGCCATACGCAGTATTTT

abundance: few
v_gene: TRBV30
j_gene: TRBJ1-5
d_gene: .
CDR3aa: CAWSLTSGPQHF
CDR3nt: TGTGCCTGGAGTTTGACCTCAGGGCCCCAGCATTTT

abundance: .
v_gene: TRBV29-1
j_gene: TRBJ2-5
d_gene: TRBD2
CDR3aa: CSVPREDGSKTQYF
CDR3nt: TGCAGCGTTCCCCGGGAGGACGGAAGTAAGACCCAGTACTTC

abundance: .
v_gene: TRBV29-1
j_gene: TRBJ2-3
d_gene: .
CDR3aa: CSVVAWERVGSTDTQYF
CDR3nt: TGCAGCGTTGTGGCTTGGGAGAGGGTGGGTAGCACAGATACGCAGTATTTT

abundance: .
v_gene: TRBV9
j_gene: TRBJ2-1
d_gene: .
CDR3aa: CASSPGSALNEQFF
CDR3nt: TGTGCCAGCAGCCCCGGGTCCGCCCTCAATGAGCAGTTCTTC

abundance: .
v_gene: TRBV28
j_gene: TRBJ1-2
d_gene: .
CDR3aa: CASSFRGYGYTF
CDR3nt: TGTGCCAGCAGTTTCAGGGGTTATGGCTACACCTTC

abundance: few
v_gene: TRBV29-1
j_gene: TRBJ2-7
d_gene: TRBD1
CDR3aa: CSVEVTWTGAGRAYEQYF
CDR3nt: TGCAGCGTTGAAGTCACCTGGACAGGGGCGGGCAGGGCCTACGAGCAGTACTTC

abundance: .
v_gene: TRBV11-2
j_gene: TRBJ1-6
d_gene: TRBD1
CDR3aa: CASSLTGTISPLHF
CDR3nt: TGTGCCAGCAGCTTGACAGGGACAATTTCACCCCTCCACTTT

abundance: few
v_gene: TRBV28
j_gene: TRBJ1-2
d_gene: TRBD1
CDR3aa: CASRWDRGDGYTF
CDR3nt: TGTGCCAGCAGATGGGACAGGGGTGATGGCTACACCTTC

abundance: .
v_gene: TRBV19
j_gene: TRBJ1-2
d_gene: .
CDR3aa: CASRRTGINYGYTF
CDR3nt: TGTGCCAGTAGAAGAACAGGGATTAACTATGGCTACACCTTC

abundance: few
v_gene: TRBV4-2
j_gene: TRBJ2-3
d_gene: TRBD2
CDR3aa: CASSRPGTSADTQYF
CDR3nt: TGTGCCAGCAGCCGACCAGGGACTAGCGCAGATACGCAGTATTTT

abundance: .
v_gene: TRBV4-2
j_gene: TRBJ2-7
d_gene: .
CDR3aa: CASSQSSGNEQYF
CDR3nt: TGTGCCAGCAGCCAATCTTCAGGGAACGAGCAGTACTTC

abundance: .
v_gene: TRBV27
j_gene: TRBJ1-5
d_gene: .
CDR3aa: CASSLGGGRQPQHF
CDR3nt: TGTGCCAGCAGCCTTGGGGGGGGAAGGCAGCCCCAGCATTTT

abundance: .
v_gene: TRBV18
j_gene: TRBJ1-1
d_gene: .
CDR3aa: CASSPRQMNTEAFF
CDR3nt: TGTGCCAGCTCACCGCGACAGATGAACACTGAAGCTTTCTTT

abundance: .
v_gene: TRBV7-8
j_gene: TRBJ2-3
d_gene: TRBD2
CDR3aa: CASSFPRRGGGTDTQYF
CDR3nt: TGTGCCAGCAGCTTCCCCCGGCGGGGGGGCGGGACAGATACGCAGTATTTT

abundance: .
v_gene: TRBV27
j_gene: TRBJ1-2
d_gene: .
CDR3aa: CASSLQGGGHYGYTF
CDR3nt: TGTGCCAGCAGTCTCCAGGGTGGTGGGCACTATGGCTACACCTTC

abundance: .
v_gene: TRBV2
j_gene: TRBJ1-4
d_gene: .
CDR3aa: CASRLTAATNEKLFF
CDR3nt: TGTGCCAGCCGACTGACAGCTGCAACTAATGAAAAACTGTTTTTT

abundance: .
v_gene: TRBV5-4
j_gene: TRBJ2-5
d_gene: TRBD2
CDR3aa: CASNPGGSTGIREQYF
CDR3nt: TGTGCCAGCAACCCCGGGGGGTCTACAGGAATTCGAGAGCAGTACTTC

abundance: .
v_gene: TRBV7-9
j_gene: TRBJ2-7
d_gene: TRBD1
CDR3aa: CASSSRDRAYEQYF
CDR3nt: TGTGCCAGCAGCAGCAGGGACAGGGCTTACGAGCAGTACTTC

abundance: .
v_gene: TRBV5-6
j_gene: TRBJ1-4
d_gene: TRBD1
CDR3aa: CASSLGRGLSEKLFF
CDR3nt: TGTGCCAGCAGCTTGGGGAGGGGGCTGTCTGAAAAACTGTTTTTT

abundance: once
v_gene: TRBV29-1
j_gene: TRBJ1-1
d_gene: .
CDR3aa: CSVSPQNLNTEAFF
CDR3nt: TGCAGCGTATCGCCCCAGAACCTGAACACTGAAGCTTTCTTT

abundance: .
v_gene: TRBV6-5
j_gene: TRBJ2-7
d_gene: TRBD1
CDR3aa: CASRGQGVFYEQYF
CDR3nt: TGTGCCAGCAGAGGACAGGGGGTCTTCTACGAGCAGTACTTC

abundance: .
v_gene: TRBV6-4
j_gene: TRBJ2-2
d_gene: TRBD2
CDR3aa: CASSSSGNTGELFF
CDR3nt: TGTGCCAGCAGTTCTAGCGGGAACACCGGGGAGCTGTTTTTT

abundance: .
v_gene: TRBV6-5
j_gene: TRBJ2-1
d_gene: .
CDR3aa: CASSDSSGGKQFF
CDR3nt: TGTGCCAGCAGTGATTCGAGTGGGGGGAAGCAGTTCTTC

abundance: .
v_gene: TRBV28
j_gene: TRBJ2-7
d_gene: .
CDR3aa: CASSFRGWKYEQYF
CDR3nt: TGTGCCAGCAGTTTCCGGGGGTGGAAATACGAGCAGTACTTC

abundance: .
v_gene: TRBV28
j_gene: TRBJ1-1
d_gene: .
CDR3aa: CASINGGVRNTEAFF
CDR3nt: TGTGCCAGCATTAACGGAGGGGTCCGGAACACTGAAGCTTTCTTT

abundance: .
v_gene: TRBV28
j_gene: TRBJ1-1
d_gene: .
CDR3aa: CASRAGGDTEAFF
CDR3nt: TGTGCCAGCAGGGCGGGGGGGGACACTGAAGCTTTCTTT

abundance: .
v_gene: TRBV28
j_gene: TRBJ1-4
d_gene: TRBD1
CDR3aa: CASRAGDRDLVATNEKLFF
CDR3nt: TGTGCCAGCAGGGCTGGGGACAGGGATCTCGTTGCAACTAATGAAAAACTGTTTTTT

abundance: .
v_gene: TRBV7-8
j_gene: TRBJ2-7
d_gene: TRBD1
CDR3aa: CASSLTGGGYEQYF
CDR3nt: TGTGCCAGCAGCTTAACAGGGGGAGGCTACGAGCAGTACTTC

abundance: .
v_gene: TRBV7-7
j_gene: TRBJ2-1
d_gene: .
CDR3aa: CASSSQGGNEQFF
CDR3nt: TGTGCCAGCAGCTCCCAGGGGGGTAATGAGCAGTTCTTC

abundance: .
v_gene: TRBV14
j_gene: TRBJ1-2
d_gene: .
CDR3aa: CASSLKGVQGPEYFGGYTF
CDR3nt: TGTGCCAGCAGCCTAAAGGGAGTACAGGGACCGGAATATTTCGGTGGCTACACCTTC

abundance: .
v_gene: TRBV6-1
j_gene: TRBJ2-7
d_gene: .
CDR3aa: CASSDSRSLAYEQYF
CDR3nt: TGTGCCAGCAGTGATTCCCGGTCATTGGCCTACGAGCAGTACTTC

abundance: .
v_gene: TRBV6-5
j_gene: TRBJ2-3
d_gene: TRBD2
CDR3aa: CASKTSGIRTDTQYF
CDR3nt: TGTGCCAGCAAGACTAGCGGGATTCGCACAGATACGCAGTATTTT

abundance: few
v_gene: TRBV2
j_gene: TRBJ2-7
d_gene: .
CDR3aa: CASRMEVEQYF
CDR3nt: TGTGCCAGCAGAATGGAGGTCGAGCAGTACTTC

abundance: .
v_gene: TRBV9
j_gene: TRBJ1-4
d_gene: TRBD1
CDR3aa: CASSGGTGYEKLFF
CDR3nt: TGTGCCAGCAGCGGAGGGACAGGGTATGAAAAACTGTTTTTT

abundance: .
v_gene: TRBV20-1
j_gene: TRBJ1-2
d_gene: .
CDR3aa: CSASAGDGYTF
CDR3nt: TGCAGTGCTTCTGCAGGGGATGGCTACACCTTC

abundance: .
v_gene: TRBV6-5
j_gene: TRBJ1-1
d_gene: .
CDR3aa: CASYNTPMNTEAFF
CDR3nt: TGTGCCAGCTATAACACACCAATGAACACTGAAGCTTTCTTT

abundance: .
v_gene: TRBV6-1
j_gene: TRBJ2-3
d_gene: .
CDR3aa: CASTILGGLATQYF
CDR3nt: TGTGCCAGCACCATCCTAGGAGGGCTGGCTACGCAGTATTTT

abundance: .
v_gene: TRBV28
j_gene: TRBJ1-2
d_gene: .
CDR3aa: CASSSPSTYGYTF
CDR3nt: TGTGCCAGCAGCTCGCCTTCCACTTATGGCTACACCTTC

abundance: .
v_gene: TRBV5-1
j_gene: TRBJ2-3
d_gene: TRBD2
CDR3aa: CASSFGPSGGARDTQYF
CDR3nt: TGCGCCAGCAGCTTTGGACCTAGCGGGGGGGCCAGAGATACGCAGTATTTT

abundance: .
v_gene: TRBV6-5
j_gene: TRBJ2-7
d_gene: .
CDR3aa: CASSLKPRYEQYF
CDR3nt: TGTGCCAGCAGTCTCAAGCCCCGTTACGAGCAGTACTTC

abundance: .
v_gene: TRBV11-2
j_gene: TRBJ2-3
d_gene: TRBD2
CDR3aa: CASSPPSGSTTDTQYF
CDR3nt: TGTGCCAGCAGCCCCCCTAGCGGGAGTACGACAGATACGCAGTATTTT